This T cell receptor beta chain was documented in a study of coeliac disease. Study context: The study queried TRBV7-2 bias without high-resolution HLA data. The study's findings and limits: Active celiac intraepithelial and lamina propria samples had lower TRB and TRG clonality than control samples. Most TRB amino acid sequences occurred in only one sample.

This CDR3 contains 12 residues. Germline V gene sequence: CDR1 MNHEY, CDR2 SMNVEV (reference sequence). The V gene lost 4 bases and the J gene lost 8 bases, with 8 bases spanning the gap. Here immunoSEQ multiplex PCR was the method, and the copy in TCRdb shows in-frame clones only, minus some. The table shows more than 4,500 clones, with over 65% occurring only once. This clone was recorded a few times. The antigen is undetermined. The specimen sequenced was lymphocytes from the gut lamina propria. This chain joins TRBV27 and TRBJ2-2, with D possibly matching TRBD2 (6 bases). This sequence was found in a woman aged 40 to 50. The CDR3 DNA is TGTGCCAGCAGTTCCCGGGAGGGGGAGCTGTTTTTT. The encoded protein is CASSSREGELFF.